A selection of T cell receptor beta chains follows, all from one sample in a study of cytotoxic CD8 clonotypes in ibrutinib-treated CLL. Assay: immunoSEQ multiplex PCR; the TCRdb copy retains only in-frame clones and omits some. The sample includes 160,000 or so clones, approximately 80% of them seen just once. Sequences were derived from PBMCs, sampled after 24 months of ibrutinib treatment. These receptors originate from a human donor with chronic lymphocytic leukemia. Each CDR3 is given with its conserved first and last residue. The order of the fields is CDR3 DNA, CDR3 protein, J gene, D gene, V gene, clone size. D genes are given only for firm matches. Where a row states a size, it is once, few, many or the class of an expanded clone; other rows omit it.

DNA: TGTGCCAGGATTCAGGGCTCACTTGCGGAGACCCAGTACTTC
CDR3: CARIQGSLAETQYF
J: TRBJ2-5
D: -
V: TRBV28
size: -

DNA: TGTGCCTGGACCACTGACACTGAAGCTTTCTTT
CDR3: CAWTTDTEAFF
J: TRBJ1-1
D: -
V: TRBV30
size: -

DNA: TGTGCCACCGCGGACAGGGTGGGTGAAAAACTGTTTTTT
CDR3: CATADRVGEKLFF
J: TRBJ1-4
D: TRBD1
V: TRBV5-4
size: -

DNA: TGCGCCAGCACGACAGGGAACTATGGCTACACCTTC
CDR3: CASTTGNYGYTF
J: TRBJ1-2
D: TRBD1
V: TRBV5-1
size: -

DNA: TGTGCCAGCACCAGACCACCCGATGAGCAGTTCTTC
CDR3: CASTRPPDEQFF
J: TRBJ2-1
D: -
V: TRBV11-2
size: -

DNA: TGTGCCAGCAGCGAACCTCGTAGCTCGTGGGTGGGAGAGACCCAGTACTTC
CDR3: CASSEPRSSWVGETQYF
J: TRBJ2-5
D: -
V: TRBV6-1
size: -

DNA: TGTGCCAGCAGCCGAGACGGATCCAATCAGCCCCAGCATTTT
CDR3: CASSRDGSNQPQHF
J: TRBJ1-5
D: -
V: TRBV16
size: many

DNA: TGTGCCAGCAGCTTCACCCAGGGGGTCGAGCAGTACTTC
CDR3: CASSFTQGVEQYF
J: TRBJ2-7
D: TRBD1
V: TRBV7-2
size: -

DNA: TGTGCCAGCAGCTTGGTGAGACTGGTGGAGCGGGGCACTGAAGCTTTCTTT
CDR3: CASSLVRLVERGTEAFF
J: TRBJ1-1
D: -
V: TRBV5-8
size: -

DNA: TGTGCCAGCAGCGGCTCACTAACAGGGAACTATGGCTACACCTTC
CDR3: CASSGSLTGNYGYTF
J: TRBJ1-2
D: -
V: TRBV6-1
size: -

DNA: TGTGCCAGCAGTTGGGACAGGGGAGACTATGGCTACACCTTC
CDR3: CASSWDRGDYGYTF
J: TRBJ1-2
D: TRBD1
V: TRBV6-1
size: -

DNA: TGTGCCAGCAGCATAGACGGCTACGAGCAGTACTTC
CDR3: CASSIDGYEQYF
J: TRBJ2-7
D: -
V: TRBV6-5
size: -

DNA: TGCAGCGCTGCTCGCCCGGGAGGAGGCACTGAAGCTTTCTTT
CDR3: CSAARPGGGTEAFF
J: TRBJ1-1
D: -
V: TRBV29-1
size: -

DNA: TGTGCCAGCAGTTCCGCGGGACTAGCGGGACCGATAGCCAAAAACATTCAGTACTTC
CDR3: CASSSAGLAGPIAKNIQYF
J: TRBJ2-4
D: TRBD2
V: TRBV28
size: -

DNA: TGTGCCTGGAGTGTTGCTGGCGGCACTGAAGCTTTCTTT
CDR3: CAWSVAGGTEAFF
J: TRBJ1-1
D: -
V: TRBV30
size: many

DNA: TGTGCCAGTAGTATGAGGCGGAGGGAGAACAATGAGCAGTTCTTC
CDR3: CASSMRRRENNEQFF
J: TRBJ2-1
D: -
V: TRBV19
size: -

DNA: TGCGCCAGCAGTCAGACACTAGATCGCAAGGTAACTACCGAGCAGTACTTC
CDR3: CASSQTLDRKVTTEQYF
J: TRBJ2-7
D: -
V: TRBV4-1
size: -

DNA: TGTGCCAGCAGTTACTCGCTCAGGAAAGAGACCCAGTACTTC
CDR3: CASSYSLRKETQYF
J: TRBJ2-5
D: -
V: TRBV6-5
size: -

DNA: TGTGCCAGCAGTTACATTGGCATGAACACTGAAGCTTTCTTT
CDR3: CASSYIGMNTEAFF
J: TRBJ1-1
D: -
V: TRBV6-5
size: -

DNA: TGTGCCAGTACAAGGGACAACTATGGCTACACCTTC
CDR3: CASTRDNYGYTF
J: TRBJ1-2
D: -
V: TRBV6-1
size: -

DNA: TGTGCCAGCAGCTTGCAGCTTCGGCCAAACTATGGCTACACCTTC
CDR3: CASSLQLRPNYGYTF
J: TRBJ1-2
D: -
V: TRBV7-9
size: -

DNA: TGTGCCAGCAGCTTAGGCGGCAGCCGGGGACAGCCCCAGCATTTT
CDR3: CASSLGGSRGQPQHF
J: TRBJ1-5
D: -
V: TRBV7-2
size: -

DNA: TGTGCCAGCAGTGAAAAGAGCAATCAGCCCCAGCATTTT
CDR3: CASSEKSNQPQHF
J: TRBJ1-5
D: -
V: TRBV6-1
size: -

DNA: TGTGCCAGCAAGGGGCTCGGTTCAACTAATGAAAAACTGTTTTTT
CDR3: CASKGLGSTNEKLFF
J: TRBJ1-4
D: -
V: TRBV6-5
size: once

DNA: TGTGCCAGCAGCTTGCAGGGGTCGCAGCCCCAGCATTTT
CDR3: CASSLQGSQPQHF
J: TRBJ1-5
D: -
V: TRBV11-2
size: -

DNA: TGTGCCAGTAGTATGGGGGGACTACACACCGGGGAGCTGTTTTTT
CDR3: CASSMGGLHTGELFF
J: TRBJ2-2
D: TRBD2
V: TRBV19
size: -

DNA: TGTGCCAGCAGCTCGTTGCCCAGCTCTGGAAACACCATATATTTT
CDR3: CASSSLPSSGNTIYF
J: TRBJ1-3
D: -
V: TRBV7-6
size: few

DNA: TGTGCCAGCTCACCCCCGACAGGAGAGGAGACCCAGTACTTC
CDR3: CASSPPTGEETQYF
J: TRBJ2-5
D: -
V: TRBV18
size: -

DNA: TGTGCCAGCAAAAACCCTAGCGGGAGACAAGAGACCCAGTACTTC
CDR3: CASKNPSGRQETQYF
J: TRBJ2-5
D: TRBD2
V: TRBV27
size: -

DNA: TGTGCCAGCAGCTTGGTCGTTGGCGAGCAGTACTTC
CDR3: CASSLVVGEQYF
J: TRBJ2-7
D: -
V: TRBV5-4
size: once

DNA: TGTGCCAGCAGCCCGCGACCGGTGGGCGGAAATAGCAATCAGCCCCAGCATTTT
CDR3: CASSPRPVGGNSNQPQHF
J: TRBJ1-5
D: -
V: TRBV7-8
size: few

DNA: TGTGCCAGCAGCCGGGGACACCTTCTGGCCGGGGAGCTGTTTTTT
CDR3: CASSRGHLLAGELFF
J: TRBJ2-2
D: -
V: TRBV5-5
size: -

DNA: TGCGCCAGCAGCCAAGACCCTAGCGGGAGGACCTACAATGAGCAGTTCTTC
CDR3: CASSQDPSGRTYNEQFF
J: TRBJ2-1
D: TRBD2
V: TRBV4-3
size: -

DNA: TGTGCCAGCAGACCCGCGGGACAGAGATCAAAAGGGAGCAATCAGCCCCAGCATTTT
CDR3: CASRPAGQRSKGSNQPQHF
J: TRBJ1-5
D: TRBD1
V: TRBV7-2
size: -

DNA: TGTGCCTGGAGTCAGAACTACCAACGAAACTATGGCTACACCTTC
CDR3: CAWSQNYQRNYGYTF
J: TRBJ1-2
D: -
V: TRBV30
size: -

DNA: TGTGCCAGCAGCTTAAGCAGAGACAGGGGCACTCGAGCTTTCTTT
CDR3: CASSLSRDRGTRAFF
J: TRBJ1-1
D: TRBD1
V: TRBV7-2
size: -

DNA: TGTGCCAGCAGCCACACCCAAGGACAGTTCACCTACGAGCAGTACTTC
CDR3: CASSHTQGQFTYEQYF
J: TRBJ2-7
D: -
V: TRBV5-6
size: -

DNA: TGCGCCAGCAGCGAGACCCATTCACCCCTCCACTTT
CDR3: CASSETHSPLHF
J: TRBJ1-6
D: -
V: TRBV10-1
size: few

DNA: TGTGCCAGCAAAGGGGGAGGCTACAATGAGCAGTTCTTC
CDR3: CASKGGGYNEQFF
J: TRBJ2-1
D: -
V: TRBV2
size: -

DNA: TGTGCCAGCGGGAAACAGGGTGACAATGAGCAGTTCTTC
CDR3: CASGKQGDNEQFF
J: TRBJ2-1
D: -
V: TRBV6-6
size: -

DNA: TGCGCCAGCAGTGAGACTCGAACCCCAGGGGCCAACACTGAAGCTTTCTTT
CDR3: CASSETRTPGANTEAFF
J: TRBJ1-1
D: -
V: TRBV10-1
size: -

DNA: TGTGCCAGGGACGGTTGGGGGCGAAATGGCTACACCTTC
CDR3: CARDGWGRNGYTF
J: TRBJ1-2
D: -
V: TRBV6-5
size: -